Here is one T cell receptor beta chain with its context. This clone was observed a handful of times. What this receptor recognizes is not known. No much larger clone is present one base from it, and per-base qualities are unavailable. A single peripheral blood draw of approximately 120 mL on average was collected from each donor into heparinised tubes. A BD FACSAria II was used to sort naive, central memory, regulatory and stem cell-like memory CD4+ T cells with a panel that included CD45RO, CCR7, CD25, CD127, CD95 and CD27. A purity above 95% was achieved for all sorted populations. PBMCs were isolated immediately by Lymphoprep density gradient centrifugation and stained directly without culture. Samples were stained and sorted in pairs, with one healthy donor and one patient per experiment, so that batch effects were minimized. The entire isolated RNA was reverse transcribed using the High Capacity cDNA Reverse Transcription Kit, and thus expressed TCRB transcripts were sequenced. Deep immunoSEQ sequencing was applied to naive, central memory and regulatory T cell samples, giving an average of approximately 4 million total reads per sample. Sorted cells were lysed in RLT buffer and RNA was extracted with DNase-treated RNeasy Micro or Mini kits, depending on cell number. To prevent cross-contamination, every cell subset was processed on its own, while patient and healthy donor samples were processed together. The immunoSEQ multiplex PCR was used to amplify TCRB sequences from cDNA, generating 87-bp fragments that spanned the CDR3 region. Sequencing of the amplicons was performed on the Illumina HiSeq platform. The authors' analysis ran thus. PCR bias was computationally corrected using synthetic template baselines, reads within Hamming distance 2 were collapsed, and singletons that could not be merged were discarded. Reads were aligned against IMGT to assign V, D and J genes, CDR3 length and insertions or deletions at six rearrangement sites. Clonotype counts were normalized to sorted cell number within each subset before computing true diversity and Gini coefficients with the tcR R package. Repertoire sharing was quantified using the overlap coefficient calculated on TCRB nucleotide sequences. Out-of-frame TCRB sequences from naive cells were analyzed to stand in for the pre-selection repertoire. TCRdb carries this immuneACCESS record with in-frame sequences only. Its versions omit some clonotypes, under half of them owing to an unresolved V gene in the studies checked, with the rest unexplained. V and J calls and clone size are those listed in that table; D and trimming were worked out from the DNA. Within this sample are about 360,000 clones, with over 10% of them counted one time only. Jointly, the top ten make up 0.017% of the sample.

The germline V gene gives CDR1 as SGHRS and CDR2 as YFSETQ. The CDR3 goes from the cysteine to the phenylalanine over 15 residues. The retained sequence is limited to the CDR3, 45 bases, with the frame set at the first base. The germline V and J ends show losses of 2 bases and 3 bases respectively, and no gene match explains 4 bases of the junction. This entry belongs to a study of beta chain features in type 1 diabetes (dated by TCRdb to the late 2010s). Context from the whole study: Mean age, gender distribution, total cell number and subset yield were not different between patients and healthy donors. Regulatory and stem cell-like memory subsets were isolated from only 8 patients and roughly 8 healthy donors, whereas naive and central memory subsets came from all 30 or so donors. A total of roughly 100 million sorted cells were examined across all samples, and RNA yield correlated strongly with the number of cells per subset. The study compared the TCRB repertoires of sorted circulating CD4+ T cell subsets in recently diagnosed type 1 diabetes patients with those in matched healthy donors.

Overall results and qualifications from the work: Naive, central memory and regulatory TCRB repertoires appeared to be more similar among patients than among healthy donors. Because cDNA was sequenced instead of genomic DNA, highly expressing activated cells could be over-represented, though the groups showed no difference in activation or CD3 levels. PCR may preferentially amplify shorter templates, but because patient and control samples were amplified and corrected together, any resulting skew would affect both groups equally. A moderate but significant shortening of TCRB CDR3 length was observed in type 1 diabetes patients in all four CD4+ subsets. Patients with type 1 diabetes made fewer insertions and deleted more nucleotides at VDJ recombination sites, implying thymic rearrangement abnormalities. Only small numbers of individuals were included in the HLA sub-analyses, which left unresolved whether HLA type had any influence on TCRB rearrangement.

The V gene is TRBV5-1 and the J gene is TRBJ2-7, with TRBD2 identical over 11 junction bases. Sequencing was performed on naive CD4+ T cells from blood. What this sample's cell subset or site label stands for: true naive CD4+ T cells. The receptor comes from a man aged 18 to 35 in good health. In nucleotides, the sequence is TGCGCCAGCAGCTTTCGACTAGCGGGGCACTACGAGCAGTACTTC. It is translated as CASSFRLAGHYEQYF.